Presented here are 19 T cell receptor beta chains from one specimen sequenced in a study of blood T cell repertoires in COVID-19. The table came from immunoSEQ multiplex PCR; TCRdb's copy has only in-frame clones and leaves some out. The sample has about 140,000 clones, roughly 85% seen once. Sequencing input: PBMCs or T cells enriched from blood (not recorded which). These receptors were taken from a man between 45 and 60 years old who had recovered from COVID-19.

V usage is TRBV7-2 and J usage is TRBJ1-6, with D possibly being TRBD1 (6 bases). Germline lookup yields CDR1 SGHTA and CDR2 FQGNSA. V was cut by 7 bases and J by 13 bases, with 23 bases left in between. The CDR3 spans 15 residues. The CDR3 here is CASIRGNRGIFPLHF. CDR3 DNA sequence: TGTGCCAGCATCAGGGGTAATAGAGGAATTTTCCCCCTCCACTTT.

This chain uses TRBV29-1 with TRBJ1-2; D might be TRBD1 (5 bases). V lost 6 bases, J lost 2 bases, and 13 bases lay in between. Germline V gene sequence: CDR1 SQVTM, CDR2 ANQGSEA. There are 13 residues in the CDR3. CDR3 in DNA: TGCAGCGTCGACCATTGGGGCAACTATGGCTACACCTTC. Amino acid sequence: CSVDHWGNYGYTF.

V is TRBV19 and J is TRBJ1-4; D ambiguous. The germline CDR1 and CDR2 sequences are LNHDA and SQIVND (reference sequence). Trimming removed 4 bases at V and 7 bases at J, with 7 bases between. This CDR3 is 12 amino acids long. The CDR3 DNA is TGTGCCAGTAGTAGTGGAGGTGAAAAACTGTTTTTT. This sequence encodes CASSSGGEKLFF.

The CDR3: CASSIVGGNSPLHF. In DNA, the CDR3 is TGTGCCAGTAGTATAGTGGGGGGAAATTCACCCCTCCACTTT. The rearrangement uses TRBV19 and TRBJ1-6; possibly TRBD1 for D (5 bases). The CDR3 consists of 14 residues. The V end lost 1 base, the J end lost 7 bases, and 8 bases lay between the germline ends. Germline V gives CDR1 LNHDA, CDR2 SQIVND (reference sequence).

The rearrangement links TRBV5-4 to TRBJ1-1; D is possibly TRBD1 (6 bases). Germline V gene lookup returns CDR1 SGHNT and CDR2 YYREEE (reference sequence). V gave up 3 bases and J gave up 3 bases, with 15 bases separating them. The CDR3 sequence is 15 residues long. CDR3 DNA: TGTGCCAGCAGCTCGACAGGATTTGAGGACACTGAAGCTTTCTTT. Amino acids: CASSSTGFEDTEAFF.

This sequence joins TRBV30 and TRBJ2-2, with D possibly being TRBD1 (6 bases). This CDR3 region has 13 residues. Deletions cut 1 base from V and 6 bases from J, with 9 bases between. Germline V gene data show CDR1 as GTSNPN and CDR2 as SVGIG (reference sequence). The CDR3 bases are TGTGCCTGGAGTGCCCAGGGGCCCGGGGAGCTGTTTTTT. The encoded protein is CAWSAQGPGELFF.

V gene TRBV5-1 combines with J gene TRBJ2-3; possible D gene TRBD2, 6 bases. The CDR3 extends over 16 amino acids. The germline CDR1 and CDR2 sequences are SGHRS and YFSETQ. V lost 0 bases and J 5 bases, leaving 16 bases between the germline ends. DNA for the CDR3: TGCGCCAGCAGCTTGGTTTTAGCGGAGGGGCAAGATACGCAGTATTTT. Residues: CASSLVLAEGQDTQYF.

V usage is TRBV5-5 and J usage is TRBJ2-7, with 10 bases fitting TRBD2. The length of the CDR3 is 14 residues. The germline CDR1 and CDR2 sequences are SGHKS and YYEKEE (reference sequence). Unmatched junction bases numbered 5, after V lost 4 bases and J lost 4 bases. CDR3 nucleotide sequence: TGTGCCAGCAGCCTAGCGGGAGTCGTGTACGAGCAGTACTTC. It translates to CASSLAGVVYEQYF.

V gene TRBV3-1 (or the pseudogene TRBV3-2) combines with J gene TRBJ1-6; D not resolved. V lost 0 bases and J lost 10, with 13 bases in between. Germline-derived CDR1 and CDR2 are LGHDT and YNNKEL (reference sequence). The CDR3 length is 15 residues. CDR3 amino acids: CASSQEGLIGSPLHF. The CDR3 DNA sequence: TGTGCCAGCAGCCAAGAAGGTCTCATCGGGTCACCCCTCCACTTT.

This chain connects TRBV9 to TRBJ1-1; weak D call: TRBD1 (6 bases). Trimming took 3 bases from V and 4 from J, leaving 16 bases between them. Germline CDR1 SGDLS, CDR2 YYNGEE. The CDR3 sequence is 15 residues long. In DNA, the CDR3 is TGTGCCAGCAGCGATACAGGGTTGGTGGGCACTGAAGCTTTCTTT. Residues: CASSDTGLVGTEAFF.

The genes are TRBV23-1 and TRBJ1-5; maybe TRBD1 (6 bases). TRBV23-1 is an ORF for which the function is uncertain. Trimming removed 6 bases at V and 5 bases at J, with 11 bases between. There are 13 residues in the CDR3. The CDR3 spells CASSTGFYQPQHF. The CDR3 nucleotides are TGCGCCAGCAGCACAGGGTTCTATCAGCCCCAGCATTTT.

The genes are TRBV3-1 (or the pseudogene TRBV3-2) and TRBJ1-6, with 7 bases identical to TRBD1. The length of the CDR3 is 15 residues. CDR1 is LGHDT and CDR2 is YNNKEL in the germline V gene (reference sequence). The V segment lost 4 bases and the J segment 7 bases; nucleotides outside the gene matches: 7. The CDR3 is CASSPRQGENSPLHF. The CDR3 DNA reads TGTGCCAGCAGCCCCAGACAGGGAGAAAATTCACCCCTCCACTTT.

The chain has TRBV18 and TRBJ2-1; 7 positions agree with TRBD2. The germline V gene encodes CDR1 KGHSH and CDR2 LQKENI. Trimming cost V 0 bases and J 3 bases; bases outside gene matches: 5. This CDR3 has 16 amino acids. The CDR3 bases are TGTGCCAGCTCACCACCGTCTAGCGGAGGCTACAATGAGCAGTTCTTC. It encodes CASSPPSSGGYNEQFF.

J is TRBJ1-6 and V is TRBV5-8; the match to TRBD1 covers 7 bases. The ends lost 4 bases at V and 3 bases at J; junction bases unmatched: 4. The germline gives CDR1 SGHTS, CDR2 YDEGEE. The CDR3 runs 15 residues. CDR3 bases: TGTGCCAGCAGCGGCGGACAGGTCTATAATTCACCCCTCCACTTT. Its protein is CASSGGQVYNSPLHF.

The rearrangement joins TRBV21-1 to TRBJ1-3; the DNA was not compared with TRBD1, the D call given in the table. TRBV21-1 is given as a pseudogene. The CDR3 covers 17 residues. The DNA of the CDR3 is TGTGCCAGCAGCAAAGGGGGACACACAGACTCTGGAAACACCATATATTTT. It codes for CASSKGGHTDSGNTIYF.

The CDR3 DNA reads TGTGCCAGCAGTCCAACAGGGGTCGAAGGCACAGATACGCAGTATTTT. This encodes CASSPTGVEGTDTQYF. V is TRBV28 and J is TRBJ2-3, with 7 bases identical to TRBD1. J lost 1 base, V lost 5 bases, and 9 bases had no gene match. CDR1 and CDR2 from the germline V gene are MDHEN and SYDVKM. This CDR3 contains 16 residues.

This clone appeared a single time. The gene calls are TRBV6-5 and TRBJ2-5; TRBD2 matches at 9 bases. The CDR3 runs 15 residues. The ends lost 0 bases at V and 5 bases at J; junction bases unmatched: 4. Germline V gene data show CDR1 as MNHEY and CDR2 as SVGAGI. For the CDR3, the DNA is TGTGCCAGCAGTTACTCCGGGACTAGCTATGAGACCCAGTACTTC. Its protein is CASSYSGTSYETQYF.

J is TRBJ1-6 and V is TRBV3-1 (or the pseudogene TRBV3-2), with D unresolved. The CDR3 is made up of 13 amino acids. Germline CDR1 and CDR2: LGHDT and YNNKEL (reference sequence). The germline V and J ends were trimmed by 7 bases and 0 bases, with 4 bases remaining between them. Here the CDR3 reads CASKSSYNSPLHF. The DNA of the CDR3 is TGTGCCAGCAAGAGCTCCTATAATTCACCCCTCCACTTT.

The genes are TRBV7-9 and TRBJ1-2; D is uncertain. The CDR3 totals 16 residues. Trimming cost V 1 base and J 4 bases, with 16 bases left between them. CDR1 is SEHNR, CDR2 FQNEAQ, per germline (reference sequence). Written as DNA, the CDR3 is TGTGCCAGCAGCTTAGGGGTCGACCCGCGGGGCTATGGCTACACCTTC. It encodes CASSLGVDPRGYGYTF.